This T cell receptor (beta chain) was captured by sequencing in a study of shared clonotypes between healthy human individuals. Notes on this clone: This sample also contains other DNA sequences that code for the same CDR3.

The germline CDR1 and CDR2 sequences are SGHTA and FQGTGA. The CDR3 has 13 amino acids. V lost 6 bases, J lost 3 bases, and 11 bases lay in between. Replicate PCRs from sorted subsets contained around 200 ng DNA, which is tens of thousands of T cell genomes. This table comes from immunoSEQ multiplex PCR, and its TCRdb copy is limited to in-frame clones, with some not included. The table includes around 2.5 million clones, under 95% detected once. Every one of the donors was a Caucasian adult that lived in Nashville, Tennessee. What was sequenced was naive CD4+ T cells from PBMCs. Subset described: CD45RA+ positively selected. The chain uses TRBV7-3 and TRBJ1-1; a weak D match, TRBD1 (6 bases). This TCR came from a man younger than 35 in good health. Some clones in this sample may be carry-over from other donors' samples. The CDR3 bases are TGTGCCAGCAGTTCAACAGGGTACACTGAAGCTTTCTTT. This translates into CASSSTGYTEAFF.